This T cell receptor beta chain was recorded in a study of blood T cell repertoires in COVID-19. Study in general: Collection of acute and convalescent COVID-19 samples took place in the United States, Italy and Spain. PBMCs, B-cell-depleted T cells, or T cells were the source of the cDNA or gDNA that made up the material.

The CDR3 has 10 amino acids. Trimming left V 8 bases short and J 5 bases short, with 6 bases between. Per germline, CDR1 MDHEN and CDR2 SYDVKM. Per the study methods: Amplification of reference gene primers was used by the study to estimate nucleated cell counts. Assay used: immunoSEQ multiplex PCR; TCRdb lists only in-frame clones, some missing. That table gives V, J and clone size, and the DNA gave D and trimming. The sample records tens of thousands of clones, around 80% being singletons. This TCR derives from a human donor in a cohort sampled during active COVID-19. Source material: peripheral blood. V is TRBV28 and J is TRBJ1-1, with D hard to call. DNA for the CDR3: TGTGCCAGCGGGAGGACTGAAGCTTTCTTT. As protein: CASGRTEAFF.